This entry describes one TCR beta chain. Its matching antigen is unknown. Synthesis of TCR cDNA relied on 5'RACE template switching, which attached a universal primer site and UMIs. TCRdb ran MiXCR on the 5' RACE reads and lists one entry per CDR3 protein. In the table there are 450,000 to 650,000 distinct CDR3 sequences, roughly 22% of which are singletons. This sample was included in a study of T cells after yellow fever vaccination. Study information: Any fraction with a low cell number was prepared using SMART-Seq v4 Ultra Low Input. Study-wide results and caveats: Across the CD4 and CD8 compartments, a small share of clonotypes was present in both.

The V gene's germline CDR1 is SNHLY and CDR2 FYNNEI. This CDR3 comprises 11 residues. V was clipped by 5 bases and J by 9 bases, with 7 bases between them. The TCR sequence derives from a man younger than 35 who received the YFV17D yellow fever vaccine. The genes are TRBV2 and TRBJ2-2, with D tentatively TRBD2 (5 bases). The material sequenced was PBMCs, taken roughly 23 days after the first yellow fever vaccination. CDR3 loop: CASSSSWELFF. The CDR3 nucleotides read TGTGCCAGCAGTTCTAGCTGGGAGCTGTTTTTT.